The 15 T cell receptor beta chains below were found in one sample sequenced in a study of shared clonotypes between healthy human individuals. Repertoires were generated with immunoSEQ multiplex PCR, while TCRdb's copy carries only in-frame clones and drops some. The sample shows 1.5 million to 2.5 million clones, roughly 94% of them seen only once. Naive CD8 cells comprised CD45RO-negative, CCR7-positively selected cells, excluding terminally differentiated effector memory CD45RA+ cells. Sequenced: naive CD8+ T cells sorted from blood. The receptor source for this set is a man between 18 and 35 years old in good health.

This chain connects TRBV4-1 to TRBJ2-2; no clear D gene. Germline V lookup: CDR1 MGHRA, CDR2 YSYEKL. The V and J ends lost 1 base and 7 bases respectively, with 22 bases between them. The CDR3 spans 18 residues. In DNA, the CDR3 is TGCGCCAGCAGCCAAGGTAGAGGAGAAGCTGCCAAAGGCGGGGAGCTGTTTTTT. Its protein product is CASSQGRGEAAKGGELFF.

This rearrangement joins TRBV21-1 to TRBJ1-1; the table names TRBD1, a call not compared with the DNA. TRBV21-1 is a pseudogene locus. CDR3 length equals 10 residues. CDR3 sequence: CARGQPEAFF. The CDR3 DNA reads TGTGCCAGGGGACAGCCTGAAGCTTTCTTT.

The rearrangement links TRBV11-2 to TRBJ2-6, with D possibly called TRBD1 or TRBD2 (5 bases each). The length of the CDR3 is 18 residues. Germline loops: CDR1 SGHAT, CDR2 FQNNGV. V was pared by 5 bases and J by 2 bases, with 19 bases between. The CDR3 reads CASSLAGTRPTGANVLTF. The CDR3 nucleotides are TGTGCCAGCAGCCTCGCCGGGACGCGCCCAACTGGGGCCAACGTCCTGACTTTC.

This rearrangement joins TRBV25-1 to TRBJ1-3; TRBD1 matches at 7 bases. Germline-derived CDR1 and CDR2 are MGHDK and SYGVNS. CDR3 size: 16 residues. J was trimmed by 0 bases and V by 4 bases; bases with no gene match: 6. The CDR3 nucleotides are TGTGCCAGCAGTGCCCCGGGACAGCACTCTGGAAACACCATATATTTT. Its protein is CASSAPGQHSGNTIYF.

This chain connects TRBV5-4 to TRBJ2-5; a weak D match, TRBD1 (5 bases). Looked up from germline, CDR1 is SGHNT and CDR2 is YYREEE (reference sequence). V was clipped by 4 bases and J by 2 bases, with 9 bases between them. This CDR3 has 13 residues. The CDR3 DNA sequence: TGTGCCAGCAGCGAGGACACGCAAGAGACCCAGTACTTC. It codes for CASSEDTQETQYF.

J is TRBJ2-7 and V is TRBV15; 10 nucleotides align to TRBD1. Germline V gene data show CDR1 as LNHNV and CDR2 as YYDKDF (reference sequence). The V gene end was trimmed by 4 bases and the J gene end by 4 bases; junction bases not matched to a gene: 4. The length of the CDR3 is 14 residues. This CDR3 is CATSTGQGIYEQYF. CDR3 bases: TGTGCCACCAGCACGGGACAGGGGATTTACGAGCAGTACTTC.

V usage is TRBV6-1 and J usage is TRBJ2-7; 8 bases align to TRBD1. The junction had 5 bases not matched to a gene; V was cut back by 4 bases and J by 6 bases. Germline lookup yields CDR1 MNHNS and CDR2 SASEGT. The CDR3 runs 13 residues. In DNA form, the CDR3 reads TGTGCCAGCAGTGGGCAGGGGGCGGCCGAGCAGTACTTC. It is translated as CASSGQGAAEQYF.

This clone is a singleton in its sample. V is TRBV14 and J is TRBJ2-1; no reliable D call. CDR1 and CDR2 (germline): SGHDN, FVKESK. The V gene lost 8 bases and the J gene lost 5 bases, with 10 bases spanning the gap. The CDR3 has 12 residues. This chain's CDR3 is CASQPSDNEQFF. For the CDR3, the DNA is TGTGCCAGCCAACCCTCGGACAATGAGCAGTTCTTC.

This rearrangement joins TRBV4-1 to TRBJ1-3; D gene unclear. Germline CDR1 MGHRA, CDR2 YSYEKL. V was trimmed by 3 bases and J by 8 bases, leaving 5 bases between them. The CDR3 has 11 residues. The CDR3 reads CASSQGHTIYF. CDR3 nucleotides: TGCGCCAGCAGCCAGGGTCACACCATATATTTT.

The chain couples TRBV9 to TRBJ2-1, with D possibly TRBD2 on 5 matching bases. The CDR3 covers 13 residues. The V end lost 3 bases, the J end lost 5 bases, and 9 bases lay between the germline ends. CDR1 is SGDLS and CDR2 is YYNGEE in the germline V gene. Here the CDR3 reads CASSGGLDNEQFF. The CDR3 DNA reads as TGTGCCAGCAGCGGAGGACTGGACAATGAGCAGTTCTTC.

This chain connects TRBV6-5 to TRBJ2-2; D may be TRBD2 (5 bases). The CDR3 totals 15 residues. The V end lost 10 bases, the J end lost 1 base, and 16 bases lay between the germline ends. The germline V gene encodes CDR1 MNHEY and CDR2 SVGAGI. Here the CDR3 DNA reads TGTGCCACCGTTCCCGATCGGGAGAACACCGGGGAGCTGTTTTTT. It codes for CATVPDRENTGELFF.

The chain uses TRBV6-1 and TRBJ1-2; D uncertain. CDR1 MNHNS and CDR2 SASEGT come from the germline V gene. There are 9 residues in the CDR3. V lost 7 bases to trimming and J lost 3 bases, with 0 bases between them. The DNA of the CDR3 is TGTGCCAGCAACTATGGCTACACCTTC. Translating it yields CASNYGYTF.

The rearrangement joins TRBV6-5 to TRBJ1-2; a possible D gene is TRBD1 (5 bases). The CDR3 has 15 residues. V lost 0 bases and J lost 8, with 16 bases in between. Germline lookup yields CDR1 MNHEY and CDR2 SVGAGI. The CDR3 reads CASSYSIQGLDGYTF. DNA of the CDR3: TGTGCCAGCAGTTACTCGATTCAGGGTCTTGACGGCTACACCTTC.

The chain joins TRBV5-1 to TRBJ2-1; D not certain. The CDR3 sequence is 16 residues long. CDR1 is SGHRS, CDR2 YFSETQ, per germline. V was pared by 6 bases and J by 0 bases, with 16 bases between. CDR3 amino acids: CASKAELASSYNEQFF. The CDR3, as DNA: TGCGCCAGCAAGGCGGAACTTGCCAGCTCCTACAATGAGCAGTTCTTC.

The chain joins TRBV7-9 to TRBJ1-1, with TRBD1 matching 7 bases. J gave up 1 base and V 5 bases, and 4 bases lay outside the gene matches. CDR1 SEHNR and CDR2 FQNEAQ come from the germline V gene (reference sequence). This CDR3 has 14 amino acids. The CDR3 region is CASSPTGSNTEAFF. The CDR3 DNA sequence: TGTGCCAGCAGCCCGACAGGGTCGAACACTGAAGCTTTCTTT.